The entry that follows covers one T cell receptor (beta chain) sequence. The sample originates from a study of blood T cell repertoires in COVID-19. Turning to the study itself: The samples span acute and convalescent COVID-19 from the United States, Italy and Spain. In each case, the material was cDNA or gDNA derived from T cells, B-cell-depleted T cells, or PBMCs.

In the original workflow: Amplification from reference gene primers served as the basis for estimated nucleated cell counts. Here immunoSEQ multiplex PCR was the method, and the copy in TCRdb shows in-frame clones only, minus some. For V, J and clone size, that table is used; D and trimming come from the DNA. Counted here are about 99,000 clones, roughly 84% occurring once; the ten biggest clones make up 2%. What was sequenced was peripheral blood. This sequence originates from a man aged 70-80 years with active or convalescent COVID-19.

Written as DNA, the CDR3 is TGTGCCACCCCGCGGCAGGGGAACACCGGGGAGCTGTTTTTT. This encodes CATPRQGNTGELFF. The chain recombines TRBV19 with TRBJ2-2; tentatively, D is TRBD1 (5 bases). The CDR3 contains 14 residues. The V end was cut by 10 bases, the J end by 1 base, with 13 bases between. In germline, CDR1 is LNHDA, CDR2 SQIVND (reference sequence). Complete variable domain (other parts from reference TRBV19 and TRBJ2-2): DGGITQSPKYLFRKEGQNVTLSCEQNLNHDAMYWYRQDPGQGLRLIYYSQIVNDFQKGDIAEGYSVSREKKESFPLTVTSAQKNPTAFYLCATPRQGNTGELFFGEGSRLTVL.